This T cell receptor beta chain was identified during a study of blood T cell repertoires in COVID-19. Looking at the study overall: Both acute and convalescent COVID-19 samples were obtained from the United States, Italy and Spain.

Looked up from germline, CDR1 is SGHVS and CDR2 is FNYEAQ. The CDR3 runs 15 residues. V lost 4 bases, J lost 4 bases, and 2 bases stayed unmatched. Patients at the Seattle site were enrolled during active infection and followed longitudinally. Per the original data handling: Amplification from reference gene primers served as the basis for estimated nucleated cell counts. Here immunoSEQ multiplex PCR was the method, and the copy in TCRdb shows in-frame clones only, minus some. For V, J and clone size, that table is used; D and trimming come from the DNA. The sample consists of about 160,000 clones, around nine tenths of them appearing once.

The origin of this receptor is an older woman with COVID-19, enrolled during active disease. The rearrangement links TRBV7-6 to TRBJ1-6, with 9 bases matching TRBD1. The sequenced sample was peripheral blood. Written as DNA, the CDR3 is TGTGCCAGCAGCTCCGGGACAGGGTATAATTCACCCCTCCACTTT. This gives the protein CASSSGTGYNSPLHF.